A single TCR beta chain is shown here with its context. As yet, its antigen is unknown. In the study's own analysis: A classifier for distant metastasis in papillary thyroid cancer was constructed using CDR3 differences observed across clinicopathological groups. TCRdb re-analyzed the PCR reads through MiXCR. For this entry, the V and J calls and clone size follow TCRdb and not the study's own pipeline. This sample has tens of thousands of clones, with about an eighth found just once. No treatment of any kind had been given to any patient before thyroid surgery. Trimming pared 2 bases from V and 5 bases from J, leaving 13 bases between. CDR1 and CDR2 from the germline V gene are SEHNR and FQNEAQ (reference sequence). CDR3 length: 14 residues. This entry is derived from a study of metastatic and nonmetastatic thyroid tumors. Overall study: Samples came from malignant and benign thyroid patients, and repertoires were compared across blood and tumor or nodule tissue.

Study-wide results and limits: Versus benign nodules, malignant thyroid tumors reportedly had significantly higher TCR beta diversity, in blood and tumor.

This sequence was found in a male donor with papillary thyroid cancer or a benign thyroid nodule (not recorded which). Some clones in this sample may be carry-over from other donors' samples. This chain connects TRBV7-9 to TRBJ2-7, with D perhaps matching TRBD2 (5 bases). Material: blood. CDR3 nucleotide sequence: TGTGCCAGCAGCTTATCCTACGGGAAGGACGAGCAGTACTTC. This codes for CASSLSYGKDEQYF.